Presented here are 22 T cell receptor beta chains from one specimen sequenced in a study of blood T cell repertoires in COVID-19. Libraries were prepared by immunoSEQ multiplex PCR; TCRdb keeps only in-frame clonotypes and omits some of them. The table records under 350,000 clones, 65% to 90% of them present only once. The specimen was PBMCs or T cells enriched from blood (not recorded which). These receptors came from a woman aged 40 to 55 with acute COVID-19.

The CDR3 bases are TGTGCCAGCAGCTTACCGGGACTACACCAAGAGACCCAGTACTTC. Protein product: CASSLPGLHQETQYF. The rearrangement joins TRBV11-1 to TRBJ2-5; TRBD2 matches 7 bases. CDR1 and CDR2 (germline): SGHAT, FQDESV (reference sequence). This CDR3 contains 15 residues. J was trimmed by 0 bases and V by 2 bases; bases with no gene match: 3.

The table lists this clone with a count of one. The chain employs TRBV28 and TRBJ2-2, with a weak D call TRBD2 (6 bases). CDR3 length: 15 residues. Germline lookup yields CDR1 MDHEN and CDR2 SYDVKM. Trimming stripped 2 bases from V and 6 bases from J, with 13 bases between. The CDR3 DNA is TGTGCCAGCAGTTTAGGTGGCGGGAAACCCGGGGAGCTGTTTTTT. This gives the protein CASSLGGGKPGELFF.

This chain connects TRBV6-2 or TRBV6-3 to TRBJ1-5; weak D call: TRBD1 (5 bases). The CDR3 extends over 16 amino acids. Trimming took 1 base from V and 4 from J, leaving 14 bases between them. CDR1 and CDR2 (germline): MNHEY, SVGEGT. The chain's CDR3 is CASSYLSRVGNQPQHF. CDR3 DNA sequence: TGTGCCAGCAGTTACTTGTCCAGGGTAGGGAATCAGCCCCAGCATTTT.

The chain has TRBV20-1 and TRBJ1-3; the match to TRBD1 covers 8 bases. With V trimmed by 3 bases and J by 0 bases, 7 bases remained unmatched. The CDR3 runs 16 residues. CDR1 and CDR2 (germline): DFQATT, SNEGSKA (reference sequence). CDR3 amino acids: CSASRQGASSGNTIYF. The CDR3 DNA sequence: TGCAGTGCTAGTCGGCAGGGGGCCTCCTCTGGAAACACCATATATTTT.

The chain couples TRBV9 to TRBJ2-7, with D possibly TRBD2 on 5 matching bases. The V end lost 4 bases, the J end lost 3 bases, and 20 bases lay between the germline ends. The CDR3 has 16 residues. In germline, CDR1 is SGDLS, CDR2 YYNGEE. The CDR3 here is CASSSLAQARLYEQYF. The CDR3 DNA is TGTGCCAGCAGCTCCCTAGCCCAGGCCCGTCTCTACGAGCAGTACTTC.

V usage is TRBV7-9 and J usage is TRBJ2-1; unclear D gene. Germline V lookup: CDR1 SEHNR, CDR2 FQNEAQ (reference sequence). V dropped 1 base and J dropped 4 bases, with 14 bases sitting between them. CDR3 length: 16 amino acids. The CDR3 reads CASSLVYSLKYNEQFF. Here the CDR3 DNA reads TGTGCCAGCAGCTTAGTTTATAGCCTCAAATACAATGAGCAGTTCTTC.

The J gene is TRBJ2-5, the V gene TRBV6-1; 11 bases are shared with TRBD2. This CDR3 is 19 amino acids long. Germline V gives CDR1 MNHNS, CDR2 SASEGT. Trimming cost V 3 bases and J 2 bases; bases outside gene matches: 14. The CDR3 nucleotides read TGTGCCAGCAGTGATCAAAGTTCCGGGACTAGCGGACCTCAAGAGACCCAGTACTTC. Its translation is CASSDQSSGTSGPQETQYF.

CDR3 amino acids: CSVEDSRDRSGYTF. CDR3 coding DNA: TGCAGCGTTGAAGATAGTAGGGACAGAAGCGGCTACACCTTC. The chain couples TRBV29-1 to TRBJ1-2, with 7 nucleotides matching TRBD1. Germline CDR1 is SQVTM and CDR2 is ANQGSEA. V dropped 0 bases and J dropped 8; count of bases not matched to a gene: 9. The length of the CDR3 is 14 residues.

V and J are TRBV7-9 and TRBJ1-5; D is possibly TRBD1 (5 bases). This CDR3 contains 17 residues. Deletions cut 6 bases from V and 6 bases from J, with 24 bases between. CDR1 and CDR2 from the germline V gene are SEHNR and FQNEAQ (reference sequence). The CDR3 loop is CASSSLHQGFPSQPQHF. The CDR3 DNA reads as TGTGCCAGCAGTTCCCTCCACCAGGGATTCCCCAGTCAGCCCCAGCATTTT.

The chain links TRBV29-1 to TRBJ2-7, with a tentative D call TRBD1 (5 bases). The CDR3 has 12 amino acids. V was clipped by 5 bases and J by 5 bases, with 13 bases between them. Germline V gene sequence: CDR1 SQVTM, CDR2 ANQGSEA. CDR3 nucleotides: TGCAGCGTTTCCCAGGGTTACGACGAGCAGTACTTC. Its translation is CSVSQGYDEQYF.

In its sample, this clone was seen once. This chain joins TRBV2 and TRBJ2-5; 7 nucleotides line up with TRBD1. This CDR3 is built from 15 residues. Germline-derived CDR1 and CDR2 are SNHLY and FYNNEI. After removal of 5 bases from V and 1 base from J, the junction contained 7 bases not matched to a gene. This chain's CDR3 is CASSQQTGSQETQYF. The CDR3 DNA sequence: TGTGCCAGCAGTCAACAGACAGGGTCCCAAGAGACCCAGTACTTC.

CDR3 loop: CASSPDRGAFNEQFF. Written as DNA, the CDR3 is TGTGCCAGCAGCCCGGACAGGGGCGCGTTCAATGAGCAGTTCTTC. This rearrangement joins TRBV27 to TRBJ2-1; 9 positions agree with TRBD1. The V gene end was trimmed by 6 bases and the J gene end by 6 bases; junction bases not matched to a gene: 9. CDR3 length: 15 residues. Germline-derived CDR1 and CDR2 are MNHEY and SMNVEV (reference sequence).

Notes on this clone: This sample also contains other DNA sequences that code for the same CDR3. This chain uses TRBV10-3 with TRBJ1-4; 7 bases line up with TRBD1. The CDR3 length is 15 residues. V was clipped by 4 bases and J by 0 bases; unmatched bases: 2. CDR1 is ENHRY and CDR2 is SYGVKD in the germline V gene. CDR3 sequence reads: CAISATGATNEKLFF. CDR3 in DNA: TGTGCCATCAGTGCAACAGGGGCAACTAATGAAAAACTGTTTTTT.

This clone was picked up one time. DNA for the CDR3: TGTGCCAGTAGTGGAGGGTACCAAGAGACCCAGTACTTC. The encoded protein is CASSGGYQETQYF. The gene calls are TRBV19 and TRBJ2-5; D possibly corresponds to TRBD2 (6 bases). The CDR3 spans 13 residues. CDR1 is LNHDA and CDR2 is SQIVND in the germline V gene (reference sequence). V was clipped by 5 bases and J by 0 bases, with 7 bases between them.

This clone was seen more than once but under ten times. The genes are TRBV5-6 and TRBJ1-5; no clear D. CDR3 length: 14 residues. Germline lookup yields CDR1 SGHDT and CDR2 YYEEEE. Trimming stripped 4 bases from V and 4 bases from J, with 12 bases between. The DNA for the CDR3 is TGTGCCAGCAGCAGCAGCGGGCGGAATCAGCCCCAGCATTTT. Its translation is CASSSSGRNQPQHF. Filled out from reference TRBV5-6 and TRBJ1-5, the complete variable domain reads DAGVTQSPTHLIKTRGQQVTLRCSPKSGHDTVSWYQQALGQGPQFIFQYYEEEERQRGNFPDRFSGHQFPNYSSELNVNALLLGDSALYLCASSSSGRNQPQHFGDGTRLSIL.

The gene calls are TRBV27 and TRBJ2-3, with 13 bases matching TRBD2. The CDR3 is 15 amino acids. From germline, CDR1 is MNHEY and CDR2 SMNVEV (reference sequence). V dropped 5 bases and J dropped 7; count of bases not matched to a gene: 6. CDR3 amino acids: CASSTGTSGKNTQYF. The CDR3 DNA sequence: TGTGCCAGCAGTACCGGGACTAGCGGGAAAAATACGCAGTATTTT.

The chain combines TRBV7-3 with TRBJ2-5, with 14 nucleotides matching TRBD2. The CDR3 has 17 amino acids. Germline assignment: CDR1 SGHTA and CDR2 FQGTGA. V was clipped by 1 base and J by 4 bases; unmatched bases: 5. CDR3 DNA: TGTGCCAGCAGCTTAAGGACTAGCGGGGGGCTCGGAGAGACCCAGTACTTC. Encoded protein: CASSLRTSGGLGETQYF.

This clone has only one observation. V usage is TRBV6-4 and J usage is TRBJ2-3; 9 nucleotides match TRBD2. CDR1 is MRHNA, CDR2 SNTAGT, per germline. The CDR3 contains 14 residues. The V segment lost 2 bases and the J segment 5 bases; nucleotides outside the gene matches: 2. The CDR3 DNA reads TGTGCCAGCAGTGACGAAGCGGGGGGAGATACGCAGTATTTT. Translated: CASSDEAGGDTQYF.

There are a few counts of this clone. V is TRBV7-9 and J is TRBJ2-7; TRBD1 matches at 7 bases. Trimming at V came to 1 base and at J to 2 bases, leaving 5 bases not matched to a gene. The CDR3 is made up of 15 amino acids. CDR1 and CDR2 from the germline V gene are SEHNR and FQNEAQ (reference sequence). DNA of the CDR3: TGTGCCAGCAGCTTAGATGGGACAGAGACCTACGAGCAGTACTTC. Protein sequence: CASSLDGTETYEQYF. Combining the CDR3 with reference TRBV7-9 and TRBJ2-7 gives the whole variable domain DTGVSQNPRHKITKRGQNVTFRCDPISEHNRLYWYRQTLGQGPEFLTYFQNEAQLEKSRLLSDRFSAERPKGSFSTLEIQRTEQGDSAMYLCASSLDGTETYEQYFGPGTRLTVT.

The genes are TRBV7-2 and TRBJ1-5; D may be TRBD1 (5 bases). V lost 0 bases, J lost 8 bases, and 14 bases lay in between. The CDR3 covers 15 residues. From germline, CDR1 is SGHTA and CDR2 FQGNSA. DNA of the CDR3: TGTGCCAGCAGCTTAGCAGGGGTGGGGATAGAGCCCCAGCATTTT. Its protein product is CASSLAGVGIEPQHF.

V is TRBV2 and J is TRBJ2-7; 11 bases are shared with TRBD2. V shed 3 bases and J 6 bases; nucleotides not matched to a gene: 7. This CDR3 comprises 15 residues. Germline values: CDR1 SNHLY, CDR2 FYNNEI. As DNA, the CDR3 is TGTGCCAGCAGTGATAGCGGGGGGGGAATGAGCGAGCAGTACTTC. The encoded protein is CASSDSGGGMSEQYF.

This chain joins TRBV27 and TRBJ1-1; D is unclear. The CDR3 has 13 amino acids. With 3 bases removed from V and 1 base from J, the gap between germline ends came to 6 bases. Germline assignment: CDR1 MNHEY and CDR2 SMNVEV (reference sequence). CDR3 nucleotide sequence: TGTGCCAGCAGTTTGAGCAAGAACACTGAAGCTTTCTTT. Its protein product is CASSLSKNTEAFF.